This T cell receptor beta chain was captured by sequencing in a study of control samples from healthy donors and cancer patients. Here immunoSEQ multiplex PCR was the method, and the copy in TCRdb shows in-frame clones only, minus some. The sample yields tens of thousands of clones, over 85% seen once. V gave up 1 base and J gave up 0 bases; unmatched junction bases: 15. The germline V gene has CDR1 MNHNS and CDR2 SASEGT. This CDR3 has 19 amino acids. The sequence came from a woman aged 25 to 45 in good health. The sequenced material came from blood. The genes are TRBV6-1 and TRBJ2-7; 7 nucleotides match TRBD2. The CDR3 DNA reads TGTGCCAGCAGTGAAGTAAGCCTTAAGGGAGGCGGGAGCTCCTACGAGCAGTACTTC. Amino acid sequence: CASSEVSLKGGGSSYEQYF.